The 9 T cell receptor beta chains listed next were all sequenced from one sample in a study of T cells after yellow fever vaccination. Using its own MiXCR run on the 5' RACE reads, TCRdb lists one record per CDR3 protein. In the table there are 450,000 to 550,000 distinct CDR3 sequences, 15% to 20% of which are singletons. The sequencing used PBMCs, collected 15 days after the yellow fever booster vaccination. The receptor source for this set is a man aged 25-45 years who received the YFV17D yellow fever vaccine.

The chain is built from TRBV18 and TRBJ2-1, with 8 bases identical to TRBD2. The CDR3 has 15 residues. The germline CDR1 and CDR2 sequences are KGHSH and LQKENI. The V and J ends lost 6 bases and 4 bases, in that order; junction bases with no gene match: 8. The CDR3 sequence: CASSRAAGVYNEQFF. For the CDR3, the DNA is TGTGCCAGCTCTCGGGCAGCGGGAGTATACAATGAGCAGTTCTTC.

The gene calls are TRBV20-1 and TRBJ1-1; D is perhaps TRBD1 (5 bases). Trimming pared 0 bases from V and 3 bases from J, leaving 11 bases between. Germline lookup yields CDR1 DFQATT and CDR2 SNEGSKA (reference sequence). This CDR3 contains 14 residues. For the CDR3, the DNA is TGCAGTGCTAGAGACAGGGATCCCTACACTGAAGCTTTCTTT. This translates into CSARDRDPYTEAFF.

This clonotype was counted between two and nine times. In DNA form, the CDR3 reads TGCAGTGCTAGAGAAACGGCAGGGAGTCACAATGAGCAGTTCTTC. Protein: CSARETAGSHNEQFF. The genes are TRBV20-1 and TRBJ2-1, with D perhaps being TRBD1 or TRBD2 (5 bases each). V lost 0 bases and J lost 5, with 14 bases in between. This CDR3 has 15 amino acids. Germline lookup yields CDR1 DFQATT and CDR2 SNEGSKA (reference sequence).

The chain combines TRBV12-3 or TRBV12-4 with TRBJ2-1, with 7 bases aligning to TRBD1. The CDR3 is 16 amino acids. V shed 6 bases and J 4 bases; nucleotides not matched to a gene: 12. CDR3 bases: TGTGCCAGCAGCCCCCAGGGGGTTTACAGGTACAATGAGCAGTTCTTC. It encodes CASSPQGVYRYNEQFF.

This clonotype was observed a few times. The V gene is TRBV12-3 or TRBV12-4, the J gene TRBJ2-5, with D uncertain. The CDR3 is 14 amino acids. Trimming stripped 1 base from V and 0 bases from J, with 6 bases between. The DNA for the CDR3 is TGTGCCAGCAGTTTAGAAACGTACCAAGAGACCCAGTACTTC. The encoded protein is CASSLETYQETQYF.

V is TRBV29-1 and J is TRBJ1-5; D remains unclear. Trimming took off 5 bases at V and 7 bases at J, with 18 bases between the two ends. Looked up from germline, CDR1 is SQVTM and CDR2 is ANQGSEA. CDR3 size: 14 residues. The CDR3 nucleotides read TGCAGCGTTCAAGTCCAAGGAGGGTACCAGCCCCAGCATTTT. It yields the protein CSVQVQGGYQPQHF. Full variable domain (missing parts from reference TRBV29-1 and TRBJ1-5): SAVISQKPSRDICQRGTSLTIQCQVDSQVTMMFWYRQQPGQSLTLIATANQGSEATYESGFVIDKFPISRPNLTFSTLTVSNMSPEDSSIYLCSVQVQGGYQPQHFGDGTRLSIL.

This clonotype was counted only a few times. As DNA, the CDR3 is TGCGCCAGCAGCTTGAGGATTCAGGCAGATAATTCACCCCTCCACTTT. Its protein is CASSLRIQADNSPLHF. The rearrangement links TRBV5-1 to TRBJ1-6; D is uncertain. The V end lost 1 base, the J end lost 5 bases, and 13 bases lay between the germline ends. The CDR3 consists of 16 residues. In germline, CDR1 is SGHRS, CDR2 YFSETQ.

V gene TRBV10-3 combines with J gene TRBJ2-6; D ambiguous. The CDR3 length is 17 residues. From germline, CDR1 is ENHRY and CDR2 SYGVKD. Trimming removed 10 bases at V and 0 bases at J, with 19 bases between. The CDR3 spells CATVSSVWSSGANVLTF. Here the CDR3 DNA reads TGTGCCACCGTCAGCTCCGTATGGAGCTCTGGGGCCAACGTCCTGACTTTC.

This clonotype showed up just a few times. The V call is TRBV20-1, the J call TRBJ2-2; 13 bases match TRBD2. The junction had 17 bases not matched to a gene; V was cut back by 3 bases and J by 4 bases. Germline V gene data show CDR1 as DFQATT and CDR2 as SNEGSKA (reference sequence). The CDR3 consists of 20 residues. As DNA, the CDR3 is TGCAGTGCTAGGTTTTCTTCTGGGACTAGCGGGACCTTGAGCACCGGGGAGCTGTTTTTT. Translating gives CSARFSSGTSGTLSTGELFF.